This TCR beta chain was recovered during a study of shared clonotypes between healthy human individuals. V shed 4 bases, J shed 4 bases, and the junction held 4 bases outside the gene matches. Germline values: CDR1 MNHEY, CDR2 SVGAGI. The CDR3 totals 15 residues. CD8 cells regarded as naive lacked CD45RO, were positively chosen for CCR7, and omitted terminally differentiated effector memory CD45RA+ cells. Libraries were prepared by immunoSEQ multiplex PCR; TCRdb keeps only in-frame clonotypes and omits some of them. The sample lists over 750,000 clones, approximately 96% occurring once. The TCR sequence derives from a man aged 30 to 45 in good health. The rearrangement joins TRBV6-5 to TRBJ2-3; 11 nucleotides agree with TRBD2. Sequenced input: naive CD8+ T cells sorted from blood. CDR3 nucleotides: TGTGCCAGCAGTTTAACTAGCGGGAGCGCAGATACGCAGTATTTT. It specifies CASSLTSGSADTQYF.